This TCR beta chain was observed in a study of blood T cells in healthy people across ages. Donation came from healthy Caucasian individuals in Russia who were aged roughly 6 to 95. Every sample gave at least 6 micrograms of total RNA when it was extracted. Comments on this clonotype: Its antigen remains unknown.

Primers used in a second PCR of about 7 to 12 cycles were a sample-barcoded 5' primer and a J-beta primer mix. TCRdb passed the 5' RACE reads through MiXCR, listing each CDR3 protein once. Among approximately 800,000 distinct CDR3 sequences, around 62% were seen once, and the ten largest hold around a quarter. Findings and caveats of the study: Naive T cell percentage strongly correlated with TCR beta diversity. Diversity estimated from one million T cells was considered an underestimate.

CDR1 is SGDLS, CDR2 YYNGEE, per germline. The length of the CDR3 is 14 residues. The rearrangement links TRBV9 to TRBJ2-2, with D perhaps being TRBD1 or TRBD2 (5 bases each). Sequencing was performed on blood. The source of this sequence is a man aged 25 to 45 in good health. The CDR3: CATGDPSGTGELFF. CDR3 bases: TGTGCTACTGGGGACCCCTCGGGCACCGGGGAGCTGTTTTTT.